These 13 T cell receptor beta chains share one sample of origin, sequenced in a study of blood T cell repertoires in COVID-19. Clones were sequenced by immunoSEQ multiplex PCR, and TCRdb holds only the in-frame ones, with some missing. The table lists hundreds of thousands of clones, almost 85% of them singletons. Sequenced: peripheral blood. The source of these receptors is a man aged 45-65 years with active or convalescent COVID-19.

CDR3 region: CSVRQVSSYNEQFF. The CDR3 nucleotides read TGCAGCGTTCGACAGGTTTCATCCTACAATGAGCAGTTCTTC. This chain connects TRBV29-1 to TRBJ2-1; D possibly corresponds to TRBD1 (6 bases). There are 14 residues in the CDR3. CDR1 and CDR2 from the germline V gene are SQVTM and ANQGSEA. Trimming removed 5 bases at V and 1 base at J, with 12 bases between.

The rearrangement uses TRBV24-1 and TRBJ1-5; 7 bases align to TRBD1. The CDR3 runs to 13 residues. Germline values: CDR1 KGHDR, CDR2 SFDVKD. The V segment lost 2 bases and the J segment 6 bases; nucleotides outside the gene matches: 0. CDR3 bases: TGTGCCACCAGTGATTACAGGGGTCAGCCCCAGCATTTT. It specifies CATSDYRGQPQHF.

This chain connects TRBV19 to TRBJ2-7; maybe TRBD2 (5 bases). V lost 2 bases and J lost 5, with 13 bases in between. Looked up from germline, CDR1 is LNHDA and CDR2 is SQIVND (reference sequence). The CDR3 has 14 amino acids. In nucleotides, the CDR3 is TGTGCCAGTAGTATATCCCCTAGCCTCCACGAGCAGTACTTC. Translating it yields CASSISPSLHEQYF.

The CDR3 DNA sequence: TGTGCCAGCTCACCAAATCCGCGAGGGGGCAAATCTACAGATACGCAGTATTTT. Translated, it gives CASSPNPRGGKSTDTQYF. This chain links TRBV18 with TRBJ2-3; 7 bases align to TRBD1. CDR1 and CDR2 from the germline V gene are KGHSH and LQKENI. J was trimmed by 3 bases and V by 2 bases; bases with no gene match: 14. The CDR3 covers 18 residues.

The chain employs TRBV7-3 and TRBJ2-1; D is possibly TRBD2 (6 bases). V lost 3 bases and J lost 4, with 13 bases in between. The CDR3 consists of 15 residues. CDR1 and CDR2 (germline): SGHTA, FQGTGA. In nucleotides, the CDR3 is TGTGCCAGCAGCTTTGGATTAGCGGCTTACAATGAGCAGTTCTTC. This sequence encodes CASSFGLAAYNEQFF.

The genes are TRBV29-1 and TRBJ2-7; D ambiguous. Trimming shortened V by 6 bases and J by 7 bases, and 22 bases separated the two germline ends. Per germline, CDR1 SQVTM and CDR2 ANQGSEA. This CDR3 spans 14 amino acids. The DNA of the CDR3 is TGCAGCGTCGGCTTGGGCCCGTCTACGCAGGAGCAGTACTTC. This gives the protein CSVGLGPSTQEQYF.

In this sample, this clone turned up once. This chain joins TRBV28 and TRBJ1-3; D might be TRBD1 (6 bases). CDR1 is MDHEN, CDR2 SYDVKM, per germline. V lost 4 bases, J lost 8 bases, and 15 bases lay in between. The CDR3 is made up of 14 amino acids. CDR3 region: CASSSQGLFDTIYF. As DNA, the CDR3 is TGTGCCAGCAGTTCTCAGGGGCTTTTTGACACCATATATTTT.

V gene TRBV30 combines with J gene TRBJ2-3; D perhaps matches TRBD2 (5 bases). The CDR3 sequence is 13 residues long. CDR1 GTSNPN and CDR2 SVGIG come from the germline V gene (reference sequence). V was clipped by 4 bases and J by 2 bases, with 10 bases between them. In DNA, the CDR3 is TGTGCCTGGACCCGGAGGAACACAGATACGCAGTATTTT. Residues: CAWTRRNTDTQYF.

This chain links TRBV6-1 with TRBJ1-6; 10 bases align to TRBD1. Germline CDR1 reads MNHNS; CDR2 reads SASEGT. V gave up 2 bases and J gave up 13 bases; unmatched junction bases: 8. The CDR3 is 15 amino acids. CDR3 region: CASSERWGQGSPLHF. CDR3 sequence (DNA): TGTGCCAGCAGTGAACGATGGGGACAGGGGTCCCCCCTCCACTTT.

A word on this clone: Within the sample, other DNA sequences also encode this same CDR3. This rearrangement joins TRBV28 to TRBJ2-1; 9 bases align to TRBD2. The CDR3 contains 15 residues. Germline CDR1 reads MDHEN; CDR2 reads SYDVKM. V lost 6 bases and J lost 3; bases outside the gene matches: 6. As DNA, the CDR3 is TGTGCCAGCAGCCCAGCGGGAGGAGGCTACAATGAGCAGTTCTTC. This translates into CASSPAGGGYNEQFF.

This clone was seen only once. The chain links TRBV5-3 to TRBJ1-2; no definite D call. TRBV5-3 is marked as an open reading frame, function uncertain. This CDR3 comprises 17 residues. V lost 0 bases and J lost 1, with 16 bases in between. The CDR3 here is CARSLAYMRVLNYGYTF. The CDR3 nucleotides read TGTGCCAGAAGCTTGGCGTATATGAGGGTCCTTAACTATGGCTACACCTTC.

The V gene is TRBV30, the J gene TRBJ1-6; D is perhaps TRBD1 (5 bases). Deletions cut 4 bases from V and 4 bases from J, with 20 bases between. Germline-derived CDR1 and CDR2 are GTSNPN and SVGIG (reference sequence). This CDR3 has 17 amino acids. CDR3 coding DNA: TGTGCCTGGATGATGCCAGGGATCAGCCAGTATAATTCACCCCTCCACTTT. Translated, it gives CAWMMPGISQYNSPLHF.

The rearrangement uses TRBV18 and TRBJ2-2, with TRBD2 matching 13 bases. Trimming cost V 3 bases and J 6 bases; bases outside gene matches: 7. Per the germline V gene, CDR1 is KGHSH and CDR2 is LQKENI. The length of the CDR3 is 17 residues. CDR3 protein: CASSPGLAGVGSGELFF. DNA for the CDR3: TGTGCCAGCTCACCCGGACTAGCGGGAGTAGGTTCCGGGGAGCTGTTTTTT.